This TCR beta chain came from a study of OX40 agonist ivuxolimab in advanced cancers. Whole-study results and caveats: The authors also found low normalized T-cell clonal expansion in some nonresponders.

The table came from immunoSEQ multiplex PCR; TCRdb's copy has only in-frame clones and leaves some out. The sample carries roughly 34,000 clones, roughly 82% recorded once. As to this clone: The antigen is unknown. Distinct nucleotide sequences in the sample also encode this CDR3.

V was pared by 11 bases and J by 0 bases, with 13 bases of the junction left unmatched. CDR3 length: 17 residues. The germline CDR1 and CDR2 sequences are LGHNT and FRNRAP. The sequencing used CD4+ or CD8+ T cells sorted from blood, collected in a trial of the OX40 agonist ivuxolimab. This receptor was taken from an adult with an advanced solid tumor such as melanoma, head and neck, liver or kidney cancer. The rearrangement uses TRBV12-5 and TRBJ1-4; 9 bases are shared with TRBD1. CDR3: CARGVGQGVATNEKLFF. The DNA for the CDR3 is TGTGCTCGGGGGGTGGGACAGGGAGTTGCAACTAATGAAAAACTGTTTTTT. The whole variable domain, remainder taken from reference TRBV12-5 and TRBJ1-4, is DARVTQTPRHKVTEMGQEVTMRCQPILGHNTVFWYRQTMMQGLELLAYFRNRAPLDDSGMPKDRFSAEMPDATLATLKIQPSEPRDSAVYFCARGVGQGVATNEKLFFGSGTQLSVL.